The entry below gives a single T cell receptor (beta chain) sequence along with its context. This sample is part of a study of cytomegalovirus exposure and HLA in healthy donors. In the PCR, 60 Vbeta and 13 Jbeta primers were used. Assay: immunoSEQ multiplex PCR; the TCRdb copy retains only in-frame clones and omits some. The sample consists of 50,000 to 70,000 clones, 55% to 65% of them appearing once. The sample was PBMCs. The receptor comes from a man younger than 45 in good health and CMV-seronegative.

In DNA form, the CDR3 reads TGTGCCAGCAGGGGGGGATCCACAGATACGCAGTATTTT. It is translated as CASRGGSTDTQYF. The chain recombines TRBV2 with TRBJ2-3; D perhaps matches TRBD2 (6 bases). Trimming shortened V by 6 bases and J by 2 bases, and 9 bases separated the two germline ends. CDR3 length: 13 amino acids. The germline V gene has CDR1 SNHLY and CDR2 FYNNEI.